The 7 T cell receptor beta chains given below trace back to one sample, sequenced in a study of blood T cell repertoires in COVID-19. Profiled with immunoSEQ multiplex PCR; TCRdb holds only in-frame clones, not every one. The repertoire has some 220,000 clones, roughly 85% of them found once; the top ten carry about 2.4%. The sample consisted of peripheral blood. Every receptor here comes from a woman in her 70s with COVID-19, enrolled during active disease.

The rearrangement uses TRBV9 and TRBJ2-7; TRBD2 aligns across 7 bases. This CDR3 is built from 14 residues. Germline loops: CDR1 SGDLS, CDR2 YYNGEE. The junction had 5 bases not matched to a gene; V was cut back by 2 bases and J by 3 bases. CDR3: CASSVAGAGYEQYF. The CDR3 coding sequence is TGTGCCAGCAGCGTTGCGGGAGCGGGCTACGAGCAGTACTTC.

CDR3 DNA sequence: TGTGCCAGCGCCCCTAGGGGGCATAACTATGGCTACACCTTC. Its translation: CASAPRGHNYGYTF. This chain joins TRBV9 and TRBJ1-2; 7 positions match TRBD1. Germline V gene lookup returns CDR1 SGDLS and CDR2 YYNGEE. Germline trimming cut 7 bases from V and 1 base from J; bases unmatched to any gene: 7. This CDR3 region has 14 residues.

This rearrangement joins TRBV6-5 to TRBJ1-3; D perhaps matches TRBD1 (6 bases). Germline assignment: CDR1 MNHEY and CDR2 SVGAGI. The CDR3 is made up of 14 amino acids. Trimming cost V 7 bases and J 6 bases, with 16 bases left between them. The CDR3: CASTTGGRQNTIYF. The DNA for the CDR3 is TGTGCCAGCACCACGGGGGGGCGGCAAAACACCATATATTTT.

The chain is built from TRBV15 and TRBJ1-5; possibly TRBD1 for D (6 bases). V was clipped by 4 bases and J by 1 base, with 11 bases between them. Germline V gene sequence: CDR1 LNHNV, CDR2 YYDKDF (reference sequence). The CDR3 has 15 residues. The CDR3 DNA reads TGTGCCACCAGCAAGGGGGAGGGCAGCAATCAGCCCCAGCATTTT. This sequence encodes CATSKGEGSNQPQHF.

V and J are TRBV5-5 and TRBJ2-7; D not certain. Trimming took 4 bases from V and 6 from J, leaving 8 bases between them. Germline V gene sequence: CDR1 SGHKS, CDR2 YYEKEE (reference sequence). This CDR3 spans 11 amino acids. CDR3 DNA: TGTGCCAGCAGCCAATTCGGCGAGCAGTACTTC. Translation: CASSQFGEQYF.

The V call is TRBV5-1, the J call TRBJ1-4; D unclear. Germline V gives CDR1 SGHRS, CDR2 YFSETQ. V was trimmed by 4 bases and J by 0 bases, leaving 7 bases between them. The CDR3 has 14 residues. The CDR3 nucleotides are TGCGCCAGCAGCCTAGGTACAACTAATGAAAAACTGTTTTTT. Its protein product is CASSLGTTNEKLFF.

The chain uses TRBV5-1 and TRBJ2-4; perhaps TRBD2 as D (5 bases). Trimming took 0 bases from V and 13 from J, leaving 17 bases between them. The V gene's germline CDR1 is SGHRS and CDR2 YFSETQ. This CDR3 spans 14 amino acids. The CDR3 protein is CASSLARRDSLQYF. CDR3 coding DNA: TGCGCCAGCAGCTTGGCCCGTCGGGATTCATTACAGTACTTC.